Listed below are T cell receptor beta chains from one sample, sequenced in a study of Ad26.COV2.S vaccination and SARS-CoV-2 variants. TCRdb's table, derived via immunoSEQ multiplex PCR, lists solely in-frame clones and lacks some. This sample has just over 350,000 clones, with 70% to 90% found just once. The sequenced sample was peripheral blood, obtained in a trial of Ad26.COV2.S vaccine versus placebo. These TCRs come from a person aged 18-60 years who received the Ad26.COV2.S COVID-19 vaccine or a placebo. The CDR3 runs from the conserved cysteine through the conserved F or W. A D gene is named only where the DNA matches it firmly. Clone sizes are given selectively: once, few, many, or a class where the clone is expanded.

D gene	clone size	J gene	V gene	CDR3 DNA	CDR3 protein
.	.	TRBJ1-2	TRBV19	TGTGCCAGTAGTATACCCCTTGGGTTTAACTATGGCTACACCTTC	CASSIPLGFNYGYTF
.	.	TRBJ2-7	TRBV3-1/TRBV3-2	TGTGCCAGCAGCCAAGTATATCAGGGGGGGGTCTACGAGCAGTACTTC	CASSQVYQGGVYEQYF
TRBD1	.	TRBJ2-5	TRBV29-1	TGCAGCGTTGCTGGACAGGGGGGATCCGCGGAGACCCAGTACTTC	CSVAGQGGSAETQYF
.	few	TRBJ1-1	TRBV18	TGTGCCAGCTCACCACCATCGGGACAACTGAAGAACACTGAAGCTTTCTTT	CASSPPSGQLKNTEAFF
TRBD1	.	TRBJ2-2	TRBV5-6	TGTGCCAGCAGCACGAGACAGGGGCTGGGCGGGGAGCTGTTTTTT	CASSTRQGLGGELFF
TRBD1	.	TRBJ2-7	TRBV5-1	TGCGCCAGCAGCTCCGGGACAGGGGATGGCGAGCAGTACTTC	CASSSGTGDGEQYF
.	.	TRBJ1-5	TRBV7-9	TGTGCCAGCGGCCCGACAGCTAATAGCAATCAGCCCCAGCATTTT	CASGPTANSNQPQHF
.	many	TRBJ1-4	TRBV12-3/TRBV12-4	TGTGCCAGCAGTTTAATTGAAGGAGAAAAACTGTTTTTT	CASSLIEGEKLFF
TRBD1	.	TRBJ1-2	TRBV6-6	TGTGCCAGCAGCCGACCCGGGACAGCAACTCTGCATGGCTACACCTTC	CASSRPGTATLHGYTF
TRBD1	.	TRBJ1-5	TRBV6-2/TRBV6-3	TGTGCCAGCAGTTATCAGGACAGGTACAATCAGCCCCAGCATTTT	CASSYQDRYNQPQHF
.	.	TRBJ1-2	TRBV5-5	TGTGCCAGCAGCTTGCGGGGGCTCGACTATGGCTACACCTTC	CASSLRGLDYGYTF
.	.	TRBJ2-7	TRBV6-5	TGTGCCAGCAGTTCGAGGTCCCCTTACGAGCAGTACTTC	CASSSRSPYEQYF
.	.	TRBJ2-5	TRBV7-9	TGTGCCAGCATGGGGGCACAAGAGACCCAGTACTTC	CASMGAQETQYF
TRBD1	.	TRBJ2-5	TRBV25-1	TGTGCCAGCAAAACAGGGGCGGTTGAGACCCAGTACTTC	CASKTGAVETQYF
.	.	TRBJ2-3	TRBV11-2	TGTGCCAGCAGCTTAGAGAGCCCGTTCACAGATACGCAGTATTTT	CASSLESPFTDTQYF
.	.	TRBJ2-7	TRBV28	TGTGCCAGCAGCCCGATGAGGGAACGTGGCGAGCAGTACTTC	CASSPMRERGEQYF
.	.	TRBJ1-4	TRBV6-5	TGTGCCAGCATTCTAGGGGGGTGGGAAAAACTGTTTTTT	CASILGGWEKLFF
.	.	TRBJ2-5	TRBV20-1	TGCAGTGCTAGAAGTGGAGAGACCCAGTACTTC	CSARSGETQYF
.	.	TRBJ2-3	TRBV9	TGTGCCAGCAGCGACAACCTACAGGGAGATACGCAGTATTTT	CASSDNLQGDTQYF
TRBD2	.	TRBJ2-2	TRBV11-2	TGTGCCAGCAGCTTACTCCGTCCTAGCGGCGTCCCGGGGGAGCTGTTTTTT	CASSLLRPSGVPGELFF
.	few	TRBJ1-1	TRBV18	TGTGCCAGCTCACCAAAGGATGCGAACACTGAAGCTTTCTTT	CASSPKDANTEAFF
.	.	TRBJ2-2	TRBV30	TGTGCCTTATCACTGACCGGGGAGCTGTTTTTT	CALSLTGELFF
TRBD2	.	TRBJ2-7	TRBV27	TGTGCCAGCAGTCCCAGGGCGGGGGGGCGGTACGAGCAGTACTTC	CASSPRAGGRYEQYF
.	.	TRBJ1-1	TRBV6-6	TGTGCCAGCGAGATGAACACTGAAGCTTTCTTT	CASEMNTEAFF
TRBD1	.	TRBJ1-6	TRBV4-3	TGCGCCAGCAGCAGGGACAGGGACCTGGGTTCACCCCTCCACTTT	CASSRDRDLGSPLHF
TRBD1	.	TRBJ1-2	TRBV7-2	TGTGCCAGCAGCTCGGACAGGGGTAGTAATGGCTACACCTTC	CASSSDRGSNGYTF
.	.	TRBJ2-6	TRBV3-1/TRBV3-2	TGTGCCAGCAGCCAGGACTCCACTAGCTCTGGGGCCAACGTCCTGACTTTC	CASSQDSTSSGANVLTF
.	few	TRBJ2-1	TRBV5-1	TGCGCCAGCAGCCCGGATGACCCCCGACACGGCCAAGGGCAGTTCTTC	CASSPDDPRHGQGQFF
TRBD2	.	TRBJ2-1	TRBV7-2	TGTGCCAGCAGCTTAGCCGCCGTGGGGCGGGGGGGCAATTGGGGTGAGCAGTTCTTC	CASSLAAVGRGGNWGEQFF
.	.	TRBJ2-3	TRBV18	TGTGCCAGCTCACTAACCATCCCAGGGTCCGGCACAGATACGCAGTATTTT	CASSLTIPGSGTDTQYF
.	.	TRBJ2-5	TRBV10-3	TGTGCCATCTCGACAGTCCAAGAGACCCAGTACTTC	CAISTVQETQYF
.	.	TRBJ2-7	TRBV27	TGTGCCAGCAGTTTTAGGGGTTTCGGGGGGCCCCCTTCCTACGAGCAGTACTTC	CASSFRGFGGPPSYEQYF
.	.	TRBJ1-5	TRBV4-3	TGCGCCAGCAGCCAAGCTTCAAGAGGGATGCTTAGTCAGCCCCAGCATTTT	CASSQASRGMLSQPQHF
.	.	TRBJ2-3	TRBV10-3	TGTGCCATCTCTAGTCCTAGCACAGATACGCAGTATTTT	CAISSPSTDTQYF
TRBD1	.	TRBJ2-7	TRBV3-1/TRBV3-2	TGTGCCAGCAGCCAACAACGGGACAGGGGCTACGAGCAGTACTTC	CASSQQRDRGYEQYF
.	.	TRBJ2-5	TRBV6-5	TGTGCCAGCAGAAACCATCAAGAAAATCAGGAGACCCAGTACTTC	CASRNHQENQETQYF
.	.	TRBJ2-5	TRBV28	TGTGCCAGCAGTTCAGGGGTGGAGACCCAGTACTTC	CASSSGVETQYF